A single sample is the source of the 17 T cell receptor beta chains below, sequenced in a study of sequential checkpoint blockade in melanoma. As to treatment: randomized to nivolumab then ipilimumab (arm A) or the reverse (arm B). Measured with immunoSEQ multiplex PCR; TCRdb has only the in-frame clones, and not every one. The profile shows about 4,600 clones, 55% of them singletons. Sequencing was performed on CD8+ T cells sorted from blood (inferred from file names), taken from a patient given nivolumab and ipilimumab in sequence. These receptors were obtained from a human donor with melanoma.

This clone showed up just a few times. This rearrangement joins TRBV5-6 to TRBJ1-1; TRBD1 might be the D (5 bases). The CDR3 extends over 12 amino acids. Germline V gene data show CDR1 as SGHDT and CDR2 as YYEEEE. Between the trimmed V and J ends, which lost 0 bases and 5 bases, there was a span of 5 bases. In DNA, the CDR3 is TGTGCCAGCAGCTTGGACAGGACTGAAGCTTTCTTT. Amino acids: CASSLDRTEAFF.

The chain joins TRBV28 to TRBJ1-4; possibly TRBD1 for D (5 bases). The CDR3 runs to 14 residues. V dropped 2 bases and J dropped 6 bases, with 10 bases sitting between them. Germline lookup yields CDR1 MDHEN and CDR2 SYDVKM. The CDR3 DNA reads TGTGCCAGCAGTTTAGTGCGCAGGGATGAAAAACTGTTTTTT. Its translation is CASSLVRRDEKLFF.

The chain recombines TRBV10-3 with TRBJ1-1, with a possible D match to TRBD1 (5 bases). The germline V gene encodes CDR1 ENHRY and CDR2 SYGVKD. The CDR3 loop spans 14 amino acids. V gave up 4 bases and J gave up 1 base, with 10 bases separating them. As DNA, the CDR3 is TGTGCCATCAGTGCGGACATTTCGAACACTGAAGCTTTCTTT. Amino acid sequence: CAISADISNTEAFF.

This clone has a handful of counts. The CDR3 is CASSLGTRQGGSEKLFF. CDR3 nucleotides: TGTGCCAGCAGCTTAGGTACAAGACAGGGAGGTAGTGAAAAACTGTTTTTT. V usage is TRBV7-9 and J usage is TRBJ1-4; 7 bases align to TRBD1. The CDR3 loop spans 17 amino acids. In germline, CDR1 is SEHNR, CDR2 FQNEAQ (reference sequence). The V segment lost 1 base and the J segment 7 bases; nucleotides outside the gene matches: 12.

The chain combines TRBV27 with TRBJ1-5; 8 bases match TRBD1. The CDR3 is made up of 15 amino acids. Germline V gives CDR1 MNHEY, CDR2 SMNVEV (reference sequence). V lost 5 bases and J lost 1; bases outside the gene matches: 4. The CDR3 spells CASSPRDRSNQPQHF. The CDR3, as DNA: TGTGCCAGCAGTCCCCGGGACAGGAGCAATCAGCCCCAGCATTTT.

The chain links TRBV7-9 to TRBJ2-7; the D gene is possibly TRBD2 (5 bases). Germline assignment: CDR1 SEHNR and CDR2 FQNEAQ (reference sequence). This CDR3 is 16 amino acids long. Trimming stripped 5 bases from V and 5 bases from J, with 22 bases between. The CDR3 is CASSPPAGESYDEQYF. Written as DNA, the CDR3 is TGTGCCAGCAGCCCACCGGCCGGGGAAAGTTATGACGAGCAGTACTTC.

The chain is built from TRBV27 and TRBJ1-2; no reliable D call. Germline CDR1 is MNHEY and CDR2 is SMNVEV (reference sequence). The CDR3 sequence is 12 residues long. V was trimmed by 8 bases and J by 2 bases, leaving 9 bases between them. The CDR3: CASFKQNYGYTF. For the CDR3, the DNA is TGTGCCAGCTTTAAACAGAACTATGGCTACACCTTC.

V and J are TRBV27 and TRBJ2-1; 10 bases line up with TRBD1. V was pared by 7 bases and J by 3 bases, with 3 bases of the junction left unmatched. The CDR3 totals 14 residues. The germline V gene encodes CDR1 MNHEY and CDR2 SMNVEV (reference sequence). CDR3 nucleotide sequence: TGTGCCAGCACTGACAGGGGGCTCTACAATGAGCAGTTCTTC. Translating it yields CASTDRGLYNEQFF.

The chain links TRBV7-9 to TRBJ2-1, with D possibly matching TRBD2 (5 bases). Germline V gene sequence: CDR1 SEHNR, CDR2 FQNEAQ (reference sequence). The V and J ends lost 4 bases and 4 bases respectively, with 11 bases between them. This CDR3 is built from 14 residues. The CDR3 protein is CASSSDSGYNEQFF. In nucleotides, the CDR3 is TGTGCCAGCAGCTCGGACTCCGGTTACAATGAGCAGTTCTTC.

J is TRBJ2-3 and V is TRBV9; 10 bases line up with TRBD1. J was trimmed by 4 bases and V by 2 bases; bases with no gene match: 7. The CDR3 is made up of 16 amino acids. CDR1 and CDR2 (germline): SGDLS, YYNGEE. Written as DNA, the CDR3 is TGTGCCAGCAGCGTCTTTGCGGGACAGGGGTCAGATACGCAGTATTTT. Its translation is CASSVFAGQGSDTQYF.

J is TRBJ2-1 and V is TRBV2; 7 bases fit TRBD2. Germline CDR1 is SNHLY and CDR2 is FYNNEI. V shed 4 bases and J 7 bases; nucleotides not matched to a gene: 7. CDR3 length: 14 residues. This CDR3 is CASSAGLEVNEQFF. The CDR3, as DNA: TGTGCCAGCAGTGCTGGACTAGAGGTGAATGAGCAGTTCTTC.

The V gene is TRBV10-3, the J gene TRBJ2-1, with 7 bases lining up with TRBD1. Germline CDR1 reads ENHRY; CDR2 reads SYGVKD. The CDR3 loop spans 12 amino acids. CDR3 protein: CATGDSYNEQFF. The CDR3 DNA reads TGTGCTACTGGGGACAGCTACAATGAGCAGTTCTTC.

This clone was observed once. The chain has TRBV4-1 and TRBJ2-2, with 9 bases matching TRBD1. J lost 7 bases, V lost 3 bases, and 9 bases had no gene match. Germline assignment: CDR1 MGHRA and CDR2 YSYEKL. This CDR3 has 16 amino acids. Here the CDR3 DNA reads TGCGCCAGCAGCCACCCTGAGGACAGGGGATTCGGGGAGCTGTTTTTT. It is translated as CASSHPEDRGFGELFF.

The chain joins TRBV27 to TRBJ2-7; possible D gene TRBD2, 5 bases. V lost 1 base, J lost 3 bases, and 13 bases lay in between. Per germline, CDR1 MNHEY and CDR2 SMNVEV (reference sequence). The CDR3 length is 15 residues. CDR3 sequence reads: CASSLLGGPLYEQYF. In nucleotides, the CDR3 is TGTGCCAGCAGTTTATTAGGAGGTCCCCTCTACGAGCAGTACTTC.

This clone was recorded once. The chain couples TRBV18 to TRBJ1-4, with unresolved D. CDR3 size: 15 residues. Germline V gene sequence: CDR1 KGHSH, CDR2 LQKENI. V was clipped by 4 bases and J by 8 bases, with 17 bases between them. The CDR3: CASSQSSSEVEKLFF. The CDR3 nucleotides are TGTGCCAGCTCACAGTCATCCTCAGAGGTGGAAAAACTGTTTTTT.

The V and J genes are TRBV10-3 and TRBJ2-7, with 7 bases identical to TRBD2. Germline assignment: CDR1 ENHRY and CDR2 SYGVKD. CDR3 length: 12 amino acids. This CDR3 is CAGGEGGYEQYF. In nucleotides, the CDR3 is TGTGCTGGGGGGGAGGGTGGCTACGAGCAGTACTTC.

CDR3 loop: CASSLLGPGELFF. The CDR3 DNA sequence: TGTGCCAGCAGCTTATTGGGGCCCGGGGAGCTGTTTTTT. V gene TRBV7-3 combines with J gene TRBJ2-2; D may be TRBD1 (5 bases). The CDR3 totals 13 residues. The V and J ends lost 2 bases and 6 bases respectively, with 7 bases between them. Germline V CDR1 and CDR2: SGHTA, FQGTGA.